This TCR beta chain is from a study of CD8 T cells in ankylosing spondylitis (TCRdb year 2017). General notes on the study: The study set out to find disease-linked TCR variants by profiling T cell receptor beta repertoires in ankylosing spondylitis patients and healthy donors. The full study cohort was made up of approximately 27 ankylosing spondylitis patients and 108 healthy donors. Peripheral blood was sampled, and synovial fluid was also collected from ankylosing spondylitis patients.

The CDR3 covers 15 residues, taking in both the cysteine and the phenylalanine. Just the 45-base CDR3 DNA is kept, in frame starting at base 1. For this chain, trimming is 4 bases at the V end and 3 bases at the J end, and the number of junction bases without a gene match is 6. CDR1 and CDR2, looked up from the germline V gene (reference sequence), are DFQATT and SNEGSKA. This clonotype turned up a few times. The antigen it recognizes is unknown. Base qualities are not at hand, and no much larger clone is one base apart. TCRdb lists the instrument as Illumina HiSeq 2500. TCR beta libraries were prepared by quantitative 5'-RACE with molecular barcodes. On the authors' methods: Disease-linked TCR variants were identified with a new computational method built on a probabilistic model of VDJ rearrangement. TCRdb redid the processing of the public reads, applying fastp at Q25 and MiXCR, and retained in-frame beta chains. Each entry merges the rows of one CDR3 protein and shows their most common DNA and genes. What appears here as the V and J calls and clone size reflects TCRdb's work, not the paper's. The sample contains fewer than 500,000 distinct CDR3 sequences, roughly 26% of them found a single time. The ten largest clonotypes hold roughly 0.9% of the sample.

The paper's findings and limits, for the study overall: A TCR beta motif made up of eight highly homologous amino acid variants appeared to be characteristic of blood from ankylosing spondylitis patients. Some motif variants were previously reported in synovial fluid and blood of reactive arthritis patients, suggesting common disease-initiation mechanisms. The disease-linked clones showed a CD8+ phenotype and occurred at relatively low frequencies in peripheral blood. According to the report, matched synovial fluid samples from ankylosing spondylitis patients were significantly enriched for the disease-linked clones.

The V and J genes are TRBV20-1 and TRBJ2-3, with 11 bases matching TRBD2. The sample was blood, either unsorted or a sorted T cell fraction (not recorded which). This TCR came from a male donor with ankylosing spondylitis. The nucleotide sequence is given as TGCAGTGCTAAGACCGGGACTAGCGGTACAGATACGCAGTATTTT. The translation is CSAKTGTSGTDTQYF.